This T cell receptor beta chain came from a study of vaccination effects on CD4 cells after COVID-19. About this clone itself: What it binds is not known.

This CDR3 contains 14 residues. V shed 7 bases, J shed 6 bases, and the junction held 7 bases outside the gene matches. Germline lookup yields CDR1 ENHRY and CDR2 SYGVKD. Assay used: immunoSEQ multiplex PCR; TCRdb lists only in-frame clones, some missing. The data show approximately 31,000 clones, 55% to 75% seen once. Pools of viral peptides were used by the ViraFEST assay to expand antigen-specific CD4+ T cells ahead of sequencing. Scientists isolated CD4+ T cells after a roughly ten-day culture period ended. This individual contracted SARS-CoV-2 between March and December 2020, as verified by PCR. This sequence was found in a human donor who had a prior SARS-CoV-2 infection. This chain connects TRBV10-3 to TRBJ2-1; TRBD2 agrees at 9 bases. This sample comprised CD4+ T cells from PBMCs cultured with a peptide pool, obtained before COVID-19 vaccination. The CDR3 loop is CAINSEAGGNEQFF. The CDR3 nucleotides read TGTGCCATCAATTCGGAAGCGGGGGGCAATGAGCAGTTCTTC.